The T cell receptor (beta chain) described here comes from a study of human T cells and chemical hapten exposure. Overall study context: Sensitizing treatment utilized 2% DPC over a roughly 2 cm by roughly 2 cm portion of upper inner arm skin.

Time point indicated: patch test 2, 6 weeks after DPC sensitization. The sample's treatment: therapeutic diphenylcyclopropenone sensitization with weekly scalp DPC. Unfractionated whole blood yielded total RNA. TCRdb independently ran MiXCR on the RACE reads; one entry per CDR3 protein. The profile shows 65,000 to 95,000 distinct CDR3 sequences, 6.6% of them singletons. This clonotype was seen repeatedly, ten times or more. The antigen is undetermined. General study points: TCRs above 1 in 1000 frequency stayed constant with DPC sensitization.

This CDR3 region has 16 residues. The V segment lost 2 bases and the J segment 2 bases; nucleotides outside the gene matches: 9. The receptor's source is a woman aged 25 to 45 with alopecia areata. Some clones in this sample may be carry-over from other donors' samples. The V call is TRBV12-3 or TRBV12-4, the J call TRBJ2-7; 7 positions agree with TRBD1. The sample in question was whole blood, obtained in connection with sensitization to the hapten diphenylcyclopropenone (DPC). In DNA, the CDR3 is TGTGCCAGCAGTTTACTTTCCGGGACAGTGACCTACGAGCAGTACTTC. Protein: CASSLLSGTVTYEQYF.